This passage covers 21 T cell receptor beta chains from one sample sequenced in a study of graft-versus-host responses after intestinal transplantation. Repertoires were generated with immunoSEQ multiplex PCR, while TCRdb's copy carries only in-frame clones and drops some. The table has tens of thousands of clones, roughly 95% seen once; the top ten hold under 0.25%. Antigens for these TCRs are unknown. The sample consisted of unstimulated CD8+ T cells sorted from spleen or lymph node cells, taken before transplant. The source is a human donor who was the organ donor for an intestinal transplant.

This sequence joins TRBV9 and TRBJ1-1; D is perhaps TRBD1 (6 bases). Germline loops: CDR1 SGDLS, CDR2 YYNGEE. Trimming shortened V by 0 bases and J by 4 bases, and 10 bases separated the two germline ends. The CDR3 runs to 14 residues. Written as DNA, the CDR3 is TGTGCCAGCAGCGTAGATGAGGGGGGCACTGAAGCTTTCTTT. Amino acid sequence: CASSVDEGGTEAFF.

The rearrangement links TRBV11-2 to TRBJ2-3, with 10 bases that match TRBD2. The CDR3 runs 15 residues. The V gene's germline CDR1 is SGHAT and CDR2 FQNNGV. V gave up 3 bases and J gave up 2 bases; unmatched junction bases: 2. DNA of the CDR3: TGTGCCAGCAGCTTTGGACTAGCGGACACAGATACGCAGTATTTT. Translating gives CASSFGLADTDTQYF. The whole variable domain, remainder taken from reference TRBV11-2 and TRBJ2-3, is EAGVAQSPRYKIIEKRQSVAFWCNPISGHATLYWYQQILGQGPKLLIQFQNNGVVDDSQLPKDRFSAERLKGVDSTLKIQPAKLEDSAVYLCASSFGLADTDTQYFGPGTRLTVL.

The genes are TRBV12-5 and TRBJ2-7, with TRBD2 as a possible D gene (6 bases). Trimming removed 7 bases at V and 6 bases at J, with 13 bases between. The V gene's germline CDR1 is LGHNT and CDR2 FRNRAP. The CDR3 contains 12 residues. The CDR3 here is CASATEGGEQYF. The CDR3 DNA sequence: TGTGCTAGTGCCACGGAGGGCGGCGAGCAGTACTTC.

The chain links TRBV7-8 to TRBJ1-1, with D perhaps TRBD1 (6 bases). CDR1 is SGHVS, CDR2 FQNEAQ, per germline. The length of the CDR3 is 14 residues. V lost 1 base and J lost 5, with 11 bases in between. CDR3 DNA sequence: TGTGCCAGCAGCTTAGGGGGGCTGGTGACTGAAGCTTTCTTT. Its translation: CASSLGGLVTEAFF.

A single count supports this clone. The chain employs TRBV6-4 and TRBJ2-1, with TRBD1 matching over 7 bases. The V segment lost 3 bases and the J segment 8 bases; nucleotides outside the gene matches: 4. This CDR3 has 13 amino acids. CDR1 MRHNA and CDR2 SNTAGT come from the germline V gene. CDR3 nucleotide sequence: TGTGCCAGCAGTGAGCAAGGGGGCGATGAGCAGTTCTTC. Its translation: CASSEQGGDEQFF.

This chain's CDR3 is CASSGQAHNQPQHF. CDR3 nucleotide sequence: TGTGCCAGCTCAGGGCAAGCCCATAATCAGCCCCAGCATTTT. The V call is TRBV27, the J call TRBJ1-5; perhaps TRBD1 as D (5 bases). Germline CDR1 reads MNHEY; CDR2 reads SMNVEV (reference sequence). V was trimmed by 8 bases and J by 4 bases, leaving 15 bases between them. CDR3 length equals 14 residues.

This chain connects TRBV5-4 to TRBJ1-1; D unclear. The CDR3 sequence is 15 residues long. Trimming left V 0 bases short and J 5 bases short, with 14 bases between. CDR1 is SGHNT, CDR2 YYREEE, per germline (reference sequence). CDR3 nucleotide sequence: TGTGCCAGCAGCTTGGCCAGTGAACCGGGGACTGAAGCTTTCTTT. Translated, it gives CASSLASEPGTEAFF.

V usage is TRBV27 and J usage is TRBJ2-7; D not resolved. CDR1 is MNHEY, CDR2 SMNVEV, per germline (reference sequence). The length of the CDR3 is 13 residues. Trimming pared 8 bases from V and 3 bases from J, leaving 14 bases between. The CDR3: CASGCSQCYEQYF. The CDR3, as DNA: TGTGCCAGCGGTTGTTCCCAATGCTACGAGCAGTACTTC.

The gene calls are TRBV7-9 and TRBJ2-7; D is uncertain. Germline V gene data show CDR1 as SEHNR and CDR2 as FQNEAQ (reference sequence). The CDR3 is made up of 13 amino acids. The germline V and J ends were trimmed by 1 base and 6 bases, with 10 bases remaining between them. This CDR3 is CASSLGGRREQYF. In nucleotides, the CDR3 is TGTGCCAGCAGCTTAGGAGGCCGCCGCGAGCAGTACTTC.

The chain uses TRBV11-2 and TRBJ1-2; maybe TRBD1 (6 bases). The germline CDR1 and CDR2 sequences are SGHAT and FQNNGV. The CDR3 length is 12 residues. V lost 5 bases and J 8 bases, leaving 12 bases between the germline ends. CDR3 sequence reads: CASSQGGGGYTF. The CDR3 DNA reads as TGTGCCAGCAGCCAAGGGGGGGGCGGCTACACCTTC. Full variable domain (missing parts from reference TRBV11-2 and TRBJ1-2): EAGVAQSPRYKIIEKRQSVAFWCNPISGHATLYWYQQILGQGPKLLIQFQNNGVVDDSQLPKDRFSAERLKGVDSTLKIQPAKLEDSAVYLCASSQGGGGYTFGSGTRLTVV.

The genes are TRBV19 and TRBJ1-1, with a possible D match to TRBD1 (5 bases). Germline CDR1 is LNHDA and CDR2 is SQIVND (reference sequence). This CDR3 has 17 amino acids. V was clipped by 0 bases and J by 1 base, with 15 bases between them. In DNA form, the CDR3 reads TGTGCCAGTAGTATAGAAGTAAGGGGCGGGCAGAACACTGAAGCTTTCTTT. Translating it yields CASSIEVRGGQNTEAFF.

This rearrangement joins TRBV27 to TRBJ1-1; perhaps TRBD1 as D (5 bases). Between the trimmed V and J ends, which lost 3 bases and 1 base, there was a span of 9 bases. Per the germline V gene, CDR1 is MNHEY and CDR2 is SMNVEV (reference sequence). This CDR3 comprises 14 residues. The DNA of the CDR3 is TGTGCCAGCAGTTTGTTGGGGGAGAACACTGAAGCTTTCTTT. It encodes CASSLLGENTEAFF.

Here the CDR3 DNA reads TGTGCCTGGAGGTCTTTTGCGGGAAGCTCCTACGAGCAGTACTTC. Amino acids: CAWRSFAGSSYEQYF. This chain joins TRBV30 and TRBJ2-7, with D possibly TRBD2 on 6 matching bases. Germline loops: CDR1 GTSNPN, CDR2 SVGIG (reference sequence). The CDR3 spans 15 residues. Trimming left V 3 bases short and J 0 bases short, with 15 bases between.

This clone was counted between two and nine times. For the CDR3, the DNA is TGCGCCAGCAGCCAAGACGGCGGGGTGATCTACGAGCAGTACTTC. It specifies CASSQDGGVIYEQYF. The chain couples TRBV4-1 to TRBJ2-7, with D perhaps matching TRBD2 (6 bases). The V and J ends lost 0 bases and 3 bases respectively, with 12 bases between them. The CDR3 totals 15 residues. CDR1 is MGHRA and CDR2 is YSYEKL in the germline V gene.

The CDR3 DNA reads as TGTGCCAGCAGCTTTTGGGATACGCAGTATTTT. It is translated as CASSFWDTQYF. The genes are TRBV5-8 and TRBJ2-3; no reliable D call. The V gene lost 2 bases and the J gene lost 6 bases, with 4 bases spanning the gap. There are 11 residues in the CDR3. The germline CDR1 and CDR2 sequences are SGHTS and YDEGEE.

This rearrangement joins TRBV7-8 to TRBJ2-1, with TRBD2 matching 7 bases. With V trimmed by 2 bases and J by 6 bases, 13 bases remained unmatched. The CDR3 runs 17 residues. Germline assignment: CDR1 SGHVS and CDR2 FQNEAQ. The CDR3 reads CASSLSKAGTSGNEQFF. CDR3 DNA: TGTGCCAGCAGCTTATCCAAAGCGGGAACCTCGGGCAATGAGCAGTTCTTC.

J is TRBJ2-2 and V is TRBV27, with 9 nucleotides matching TRBD2. The V segment lost 3 bases and the J segment 7 bases; nucleotides outside the gene matches: 0. In germline, CDR1 is MNHEY, CDR2 SMNVEV (reference sequence). The CDR3 extends over 13 amino acids. The CDR3 nucleotides read TGTGCCAGCAGTTTGCGGGGGGGCGGGGAGCTGTTTTTT. Protein sequence: CASSLRGGGELFF.

The chain carries TRBV9 and TRBJ1-3, with D uncertain. Germline V gives CDR1 SGDLS, CDR2 YYNGEE. Trimming took off 0 bases at V and 3 bases at J, with 13 bases between the two ends. The CDR3 spans 16 residues. CDR3 loop: CASSVAGVSVGNTIYF. CDR3 in DNA: TGTGCCAGCAGCGTAGCCGGGGTTTCGGTTGGAAACACCATATATTTT.

The chain carries TRBV9 and TRBJ2-3; 10 bases fit TRBD2. The trim removed 6 bases at V and 2 bases at J, leaving 3 bases unmatched. CDR3 length: 14 residues. Germline loops: CDR1 SGDLS, CDR2 YYNGEE. CDR3 protein: CASTLAGDTDTQYF. In DNA, the CDR3 is TGTGCCAGCACCCTAGCGGGGGACACAGATACGCAGTATTTT.

The J gene is TRBJ1-2, the V gene TRBV27; 7 bases match TRBD1. The CDR3 covers 13 residues. Unmatched junction bases numbered 8, after V lost 6 bases and J lost 7 bases. CDR1 and CDR2 from the germline V gene are MNHEY and SMNVEV (reference sequence). The CDR3 DNA reads as TGTGCCAGCAGAAACGACAGGGAAGGTGGCTACACCTTC. It specifies CASRNDREGGYTF.

The rearrangement uses TRBV27 and TRBJ2-1, with TRBD2 identical over 8 bases. The CDR3 runs to 18 residues. The germline V gene has CDR1 MNHEY and CDR2 SMNVEV (reference sequence). Germline trimming cut 4 bases from V and 0 bases from J; bases unmatched to any gene: 11. This CDR3 reads CASSSLPSGPSSYNEQFF. DNA for the CDR3: TGTGCCAGCAGTTCTCTCCCTAGCGGGCCCAGCTCCTACAATGAGCAGTTCTTC.